These 3 T cell receptor beta chains were sequenced from one sample in a study of blood T cell repertoires in COVID-19. Sequenced by immunoSEQ multiplex PCR; TCRdb stores in-frame clones only, minus some. Among around 250,000 clones, approximately 86% were seen once, and the ten largest hold about 8.8%. The specimen was peripheral blood. The receptors were sampled from a man in his forties with active or convalescent COVID-19.

The V and J genes are TRBV18 and TRBJ2-5; perhaps TRBD2 as D (7 bases). The CDR3 totals 15 residues. Per the germline V gene, CDR1 is KGHSH and CDR2 is LQKENI. Deletions cut 0 bases from V and 4 bases from J, with 12 bases between. For the CDR3, the DNA is TGTGCCAGCTCACCACCGGCGGGGGCGGTAGAGACCCAGTACTTC. Translated, it gives CASSPPAGAVETQYF.

J is TRBJ1-4 and V is TRBV4-1; maybe TRBD1 (6 bases). CDR3 length: 15 amino acids. Germline V gives CDR1 MGHRA, CDR2 YSYEKL. V lost 2 bases and J 7 bases, leaving 14 bases between the germline ends. CDR3 sequence: CASSQRAGQIEKLFF. Written as DNA, the CDR3 is TGCGCCAGCAGCCAACGAGCGGGACAAATTGAAAAACTGTTTTTT.

The V gene is TRBV28, the J gene TRBJ1-5; a weak D match, TRBD1 (6 bases). CDR1 and CDR2 (germline): MDHEN, SYDVKM. V was trimmed by 6 bases and J by 1 base, leaving 16 bases between them. This CDR3 spans 16 amino acids. The CDR3, as DNA: TGTGCCAGCAGGGACCTGACAGGCGGAAGCAATCAGCCCCAGCATTTT. Translation: CASRDLTGGSNQPQHF.